The 21 T cell receptor beta chains presented below share a single source sample, sequenced in a study of blood T cell repertoires in COVID-19. The assay was immunoSEQ multiplex PCR, and TCRdb's table has in-frame clones only and misses some. The repertoire has about 98,000 clones, 70% to 90% of them found once; the top ten carry about 5%. Sequenced material: peripheral blood. These receptors were obtained from a man in his 70s with acute or convalescent COVID-19.

The chain combines TRBV4-1 with TRBJ2-7, with D perhaps matching TRBD2 (5 bases). V was shortened by 0 bases and J by 13 bases, with 31 bases between the two germline ends. CDR3 length: 18 residues. Germline V CDR1 and CDR2: MGHRA, YSYEKL. The CDR3 nucleotides are TGCGCCAGCAGCCAAGAGGGAGCTCTCCGGGGAGCGATCCCCCGCCTTTACTTC. It codes for CASSQEGALRGAIPRLYF.

This chain connects TRBV3-1 (or the pseudogene TRBV3-2) to TRBJ2-5; 10 bases are shared with TRBD1. The germline gives CDR1 LGHDT, CDR2 YNNKEL (reference sequence). The V gene end was trimmed by 4 bases and the J gene end by 4 bases; junction bases not matched to a gene: 3. The CDR3 has 14 residues. The CDR3 DNA is TGTGCCAGCAGCCTCGGACAGGGGGGAGAGACCCAGTACTTC. Translating gives CASSLGQGGETQYF.

The chain couples TRBV6-6 to TRBJ1-1; no clear D. Per germline, CDR1 MNHNY and CDR2 SVGAGI (reference sequence). The CDR3 length is 13 residues. Trimming removed 6 bases at V and 4 bases at J, with 12 bases between. The CDR3 DNA reads TGTGCCAGCAGCGTCCAGCGCCTCACTGAAGCTTTCTTT. Encoded protein: CASSVQRLTEAFF.

This clone was observed a single time. The chain combines TRBV6-1 with TRBJ2-2, with D unclear. Germline assignment: CDR1 MNHNS and CDR2 SASEGT. Trimming removed 1 base at V and 9 bases at J, with 12 bases between. The CDR3 spans 14 residues. The CDR3: CASSEDVRSRELFF. The CDR3 DNA reads TGTGCCAGCAGTGAAGATGTCCGGTCCCGGGAGCTGTTTTTT.

The CDR3 sequence: CASSPPRQGDSGANVLTF. In DNA, the CDR3 is TGTGCCAGCTCACCACCCCGACAGGGAGACTCTGGGGCCAACGTCCTGACTTTC. The chain couples TRBV18 to TRBJ2-6; TRBD1 matches at 7 bases. Germline V CDR1 and CDR2: KGHSH, LQKENI. The junction had 5 bases not matched to a gene; V was cut back by 0 bases and J by 0 bases. The CDR3 loop spans 18 amino acids.

The V and J genes are TRBV27 and TRBJ1-4, with a weak D call TRBD1 (6 bases). The CDR3 runs to 16 residues. The V gene lost 4 bases and the J gene lost 1 base, with 13 bases spanning the gap. Germline V gene sequence: CDR1 MNHEY, CDR2 SMNVEV (reference sequence). The DNA of the CDR3 is TGTGCCAGCAGTTGGGGGGGGCTTGGAACTAATGAAAAACTGTTTTTT. Translating it yields CASSWGGLGTNEKLFF.

This clone appeared once. This chain uses TRBV19 with TRBJ1-2; the match to TRBD1 covers 10 bases. The CDR3 sequence is 14 residues long. The V gene end was trimmed by 4 bases and the J gene end by 2 bases; junction bases not matched to a gene: 1. Germline lookup yields CDR1 LNHDA and CDR2 SQIVND (reference sequence). The CDR3 region has the DNA TGTGCCAGTAGTAAGGACAGGGGGAACTATGGCTACACCTTC. The encoded protein is CASSKDRGNYGYTF.

V gene TRBV5-1 combines with J gene TRBJ1-2, with D maybe TRBD1 (5 bases). The ends were cut back, 2 bases at V and 8 bases at J, with 19 bases in the middle. The CDR3 runs 15 residues. Germline loops: CDR1 SGHRS, CDR2 YFSETQ. The CDR3 nucleotides read TGCGCCAGCAGCTTCTATGGCGGATCCTCAGGGGGCTACACCTTC. It translates to CASSFYGGSSGGYTF.

This chain joins TRBV28 and TRBJ1-5; D gene uncertain. Trimming removed 7 bases at V and 0 bases at J, with 10 bases between. Germline V CDR1 and CDR2: MDHEN, SYDVKM. The CDR3 is made up of 14 amino acids. CDR3 DNA sequence: TGTGCCAGCATCAACTGGAGTAGCAATCAGCCCCAGCATTTT. Its translation: CASINWSSNQPQHF. The variable domain in full, completed from reference TRBV28 and TRBJ1-5, reads DVKVTQSSRYLVKRTGEKVFLECVQDMDHENMFWYRQDPGLGLRLIYFSYDVKMKEKGDIPEGYSVSREKKERFSLILESASTNQTSMYLCASINWSSNQPQHFGDGTRLSIL.

This clone was observed a handful of times. The V call is TRBV6-1, the J call TRBJ1-5; the D gene is possibly TRBD1 (5 bases). Trimming took 3 bases from V and 7 from J, leaving 19 bases between them. The germline V gene has CDR1 MNHNS and CDR2 SASEGT. The CDR3 spans 16 residues. CDR3 in DNA: TGTGCCAGCAGTGATTTACGATTAGGGGCCGGGCAGCCCCAGCATTTT. Protein: CASSDLRLGAGQPQHF.

This clone was counted only a few times. The J gene is TRBJ1-2, the V gene TRBV30, with 7 nucleotides matching TRBD1. Germline assignment: CDR1 GTSNPN and CDR2 SVGIG (reference sequence). The CDR3 sequence is 13 residues long. V shed 2 bases and J 7 bases; nucleotides not matched to a gene: 7. Here the CDR3 DNA reads TGTGCCTGGAGTTCGTTCGACAGGGCTGGCTACACCTTC. Protein sequence: CAWSSFDRAGYTF.

The chain employs TRBV2 and TRBJ2-3; 8 nucleotides match TRBD2. Germline-derived CDR1 and CDR2 are SNHLY and FYNNEI. The ends lost 6 bases at V and 3 bases at J; junction bases unmatched: 8. This CDR3 is 15 amino acids long. CDR3 sequence: CASRGGGGLTDTQYF. Written as DNA, the CDR3 is TGTGCCAGCAGGGGAGGCGGGGGGCTGACAGATACGCAGTATTTT.

This chain connects TRBV5-8 to TRBJ1-2; weak D call: TRBD1 (5 bases). The CDR3 totals 13 residues. V dropped 3 bases and J dropped 7 bases, with 13 bases sitting between them. Germline CDR1 reads SGHTS; CDR2 reads YDEGEE. The CDR3 is CASSWGVRAGYTF. DNA of the CDR3: TGTGCCAGCAGCTGGGGTGTCAGGGCTGGCTACACCTTC.

This clone was detected only once. The rearrangement joins TRBV6-1 to TRBJ2-7; no clear D gene. Germline V gene sequence: CDR1 MNHNS, CDR2 SASEGT. V lost 1 base, J lost 3 bases, and 7 bases lay in between. The CDR3 is 13 amino acids. The CDR3 DNA is TGTGCCAGCAGTGAAGTTGACTTCTACGAGCAGTACGTC. Translated, it gives CASSEVDFYEQYV.

The chain is built from TRBV23-1 and TRBJ2-2, with 8 bases aligning to TRBD1. TRBV23-1 is an ORF; its function is uncertain. The V gene end was trimmed by 7 bases and the J gene end by 4 bases; junction bases not matched to a gene: 11. The CDR3 extends over 16 amino acids. The DNA of the CDR3 is TGCGCCAGCATGACGTGGCAGGGGGCCTCCACCGGGGAGCTGTTTTTT. This codes for CASMTWQGASTGELFF.

The chain joins TRBV27 to TRBJ2-7; TRBD2 matches 7 bases. V shed 3 bases, J shed 3 bases, and the junction held 8 bases outside the gene matches. Germline V lookup: CDR1 MNHEY, CDR2 SMNVEV (reference sequence). The CDR3 spans 15 residues. CDR3 protein: CASSLWAGDFYEQYF. The CDR3 DNA follows: TGTGCCAGCAGTTTGTGGGCGGGGGACTTCTACGAGCAGTACTTC.

This chain connects TRBV7-8 to TRBJ2-7, with 10 bases lining up with TRBD2. CDR1 SGHVS and CDR2 FQNEAQ come from the germline V gene. This CDR3 contains 14 residues. V was clipped by 5 bases and J by 4 bases; unmatched bases: 5. The CDR3 sequence is CASSRAGGQYEQYF. The CDR3, as DNA: TGTGCCAGCAGCCGAGCGGGGGGGCAGTACGAGCAGTACTTC.

The chain is built from TRBV2 and TRBJ1-1; D is ambiguous. Trimming removed 6 bases at V and 8 bases at J, with 16 bases between. CDR1 and CDR2 (germline): SNHLY, FYNNEI. CDR3 length: 13 residues. The CDR3: CASSPAVQTEAFF. The CDR3 bases are TGTGCCAGCAGCCCTGCCGTCCAGACAGAAGCTTTCTTT.

This sequence joins TRBV7-2 and TRBJ2-3; D perhaps matches TRBD2 (5 bases). CDR3 size: 15 residues. The germline V gene encodes CDR1 SGHTA and CDR2 FQGNSA. Trimming removed 0 bases at V and 4 bases at J, with 11 bases between. The CDR3 protein is CASSLASGPADTQYF. CDR3 nucleotides: TGTGCCAGCAGCTTAGCCAGCGGCCCCGCAGATACGCAGTATTTT. Full variable domain (outside the CDR3, taken from reference TRBV7-2 and TRBJ2-3): GAGVSQSPSNKVTEKGKDVELRCDPISGHTALYWYRQSLGQGLEFLIYFQGNSAPDKSGLPSDRFSAERTGGSVSTLTIQRTQQEDSAVYLCASSLASGPADTQYFGPGTRLTVL.

The rearrangement uses TRBV3-1 (or the pseudogene TRBV3-2) and TRBJ2-1; 7 bases fit TRBD2. The CDR3 runs to 15 residues. CDR1 LGHDT and CDR2 YNNKEL come from the germline V gene (reference sequence). J lost 12 bases, V lost 0 bases, and 11 bases had no gene match. CDR3 sequence: CASSQDGGPAGSQFF. The CDR3 DNA reads as TGTGCCAGCAGCCAAGATGGAGGGCCAGCGGGGTCGCAGTTCTTC.

The chain uses TRBV15 and TRBJ2-5; 9 nucleotides match TRBD2. CDR1 is LNHNV and CDR2 is YYDKDF in the germline V gene (reference sequence). V shed 1 base and J 5 bases; nucleotides not matched to a gene: 8. The CDR3 extends over 16 amino acids. The chain's CDR3 is CATSRGLAGGHETQYF. CDR3 coding DNA: TGTGCCACCAGCAGAGGCTTGGCGGGGGGGCATGAGACCCAGTACTTC.